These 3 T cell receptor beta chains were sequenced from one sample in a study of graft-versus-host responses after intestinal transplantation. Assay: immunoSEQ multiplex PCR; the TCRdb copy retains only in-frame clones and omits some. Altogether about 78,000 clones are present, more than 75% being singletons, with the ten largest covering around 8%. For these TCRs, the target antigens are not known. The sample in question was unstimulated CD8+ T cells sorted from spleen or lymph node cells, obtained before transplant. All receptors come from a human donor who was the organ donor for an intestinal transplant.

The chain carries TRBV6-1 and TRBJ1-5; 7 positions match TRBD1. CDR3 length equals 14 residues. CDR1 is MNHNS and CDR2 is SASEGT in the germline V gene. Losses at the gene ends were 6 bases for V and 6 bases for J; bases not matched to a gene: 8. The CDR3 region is CASSTQGSAQPQHF. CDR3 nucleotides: TGTGCCAGCAGCACACAGGGGTCTGCTCAGCCCCAGCATTTT.

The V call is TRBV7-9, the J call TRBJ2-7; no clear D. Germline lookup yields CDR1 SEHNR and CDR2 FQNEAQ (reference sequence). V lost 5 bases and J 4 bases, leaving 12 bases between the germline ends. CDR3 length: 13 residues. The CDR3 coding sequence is TGTGCCAGCAGCCCGCCCCTTGGATACGAGCAGTACTTC. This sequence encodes CASSPPLGYEQYF.

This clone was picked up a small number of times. This CDR3 reads CASSEGTGGHEQYF. The CDR3 DNA sequence: TGTGCCAGCAGTGAAGGGACAGGGGGCCACGAGCAGTACTTC. The chain has TRBV6-5 and TRBJ2-7; 12 bases line up with TRBD1. Looked up from germline, CDR1 is MNHEY and CDR2 is SVGAGI. The CDR3 extends over 14 amino acids. V trimming: 5 bases; J trimming: 5 bases; junction bases outside the gene matches: 4.